This T cell receptor beta chain was profiled in a study of T cells in Graves' hyperthyroidism and ophthalmopathy. This clonotype was observed many times. Amplification yielded TCR beta CDR3 regions, with RNA transcripts as the source. The HTBI set primed first-round TCR CDR3 RT-PCR. Using its own MiXCR run on the multiplex PCR reads, TCRdb lists one record per CDR3 protein. Of some 500,000 distinct CDR3 sequences in the sample, roughly 14% were seen once. This CDR3 is built from 12 residues. Trimming took 4 bases from V and 8 from J, leaving 9 bases between them. From germline, CDR1 is LGHDT and CDR2 YNNKEL (reference sequence).

The material sequenced was blood. The chain links TRBV3-1 to TRBJ2-1; D is undetermined. The clonotype originates from a woman aged 18-30 years with Graves' hyperthyroidism. CDR3 in amino acids: CASSPKFHEQFF. For the CDR3, the DNA is TGTGCCAGCAGCCCCAAATTCCATGAGCAGTTCTTC.